A selection of T cell receptor beta chains follows, all from one sample in a study of blood T cells in healthy people across ages. Each CDR3 protein is one row after TCRdb ran MiXCR on the 5' RACE reads. In the table there are 850,000 to 1,000,000 distinct CDR3 sequences, roughly half of which are singletons. Sequencing used blood. These receptors all come from a woman aged 60-75 years in good health. CDR3s include the opening cysteine and the closing phenylalanine or tryptophan. Each record gives: D gene, clone size, J gene, V gene, CDR3 DNA, CDR3 protein. A D gene is named only where the DNA matches it firmly. Some rows mark clone size as missing; the rest say once, few, many or name a class of expanded clone.

D: -; size: -; J: TRBJ2-3; V: TRBV20-1; DNA: TGCAGTGTTAAGGGGCCTGGGGATACGCAGTATTTT; CDR3: CSVKGPGDTQYF
D: TRBD2; size: few; J: TRBJ2-7; V: TRBV27; DNA: TGTGCCAGCGGGACTAGCGGGAGGGTTGAGCAGTACTTC; CDR3: CASGTSGRVEQYF
D: -; size: -; J: TRBJ1-1; V: TRBV21-1; DNA: TGTGCCAGCAGCAAAATGACAGGGAATAACACTGAAGCTTTCTTT; CDR3: CASSKMTGNNTEAFF
D: -; size: -; J: TRBJ1-1; V: TRBV7-9; DNA: TGTGCCAGCAGTCCATCCACCGCTGCGGGCCCTGAAGCTTTCTTT; CDR3: CASSPSTAAGPEAFF
D: TRBD2; size: few; J: TRBJ2-2; V: TRBV5-1; DNA: TGCGCCAGCAGCTCGGACGCGAGCGGGATAACCGGGGAGCTGTTTTTT; CDR3: CASSSDASGITGELFF
D: TRBD2; size: -; J: TRBJ2-3; V: TRBV20-1; DNA: TGCAGTGCTAACCTAGCGGGAAGAATAGATACGCAGTATTTT; CDR3: CSANLAGRIDTQYF
D: -; size: -; J: TRBJ2-5; V: TRBV12-5; DNA: TGTGCTAGTGGTGTGGTACTAGCCGTGGAGACCCAGTACTTC; CDR3: CASGVVLAVETQYF
D: -; size: -; J: TRBJ1-5; V: TRBV4-1; DNA: TGCGCCAGCAGCCAAGTTCAGGGTCAGCCCCAGCATTTT; CDR3: CASSQVQGQPQHF
D: -; size: many; J: TRBJ2-6; V: TRBV11-1; DNA: TGTGCCAGCAGCTTATTGAGTCTCGGGGCCAACGTCCTGACTTTC; CDR3: CASSLLSLGANVLTF
D: TRBD1; size: -; J: TRBJ1-1; V: TRBV6-2/TRBV6-3; DNA: TGTGCCAGCAGTTACTGGGGACAGGGCGGCACTGAAGCTTTCTTT; CDR3: CASSYWGQGGTEAFF
D: TRBD2; size: -; J: TRBJ2-3; V: TRBV7-2; DNA: TGTGCCAGCAGCTTAGGGTTCCTAGCGGGAGTACATACGCAGTATTTT; CDR3: CASSLGFLAGVHTQYF
D: -; size: few; J: TRBJ2-7; V: TRBV5-1; DNA: TGCGCCAGCAGCTTGGCGGTCGGCCCGTACTACGAGCAGTACTTC; CDR3: CASSLAVGPYYEQYF
D: TRBD2; size: -; J: TRBJ2-7; V: TRBV5-5; DNA: TGTGCCAGCAGCCCTATTCCGGGACGGGGGGGGTACGAGCAGTACTTC; CDR3: CASSPIPGRGGYEQYF
D: TRBD1; size: few; J: TRBJ2-7; V: TRBV20-1; DNA: TGCAGTGCTAGCGTTCTCGTCGGGACAGGGCCCTACGAGCAGTACTTC; CDR3: CSASVLVGTGPYEQYF
D: TRBD2; size: -; J: TRBJ2-5; V: TRBV4-3; DNA: TGCGCCAGCAGCCGAGGGACTAGTTCCCGGGAGACCCAGTACTTC; CDR3: CASSRGTSSRETQYF
D: TRBD2; size: once; J: TRBJ2-1; V: TRBV29-1; DNA: TGCAGCGTTGTATTGAGTAGCGGGAACTCGGCATACAATGAGCAGTTCTTC; CDR3: CSVVLSSGNSAYNEQFF
D: -; size: -; J: TRBJ2-2; V: TRBV7-2; DNA: TGTGCCAGCAGCCCTGGTGGGTTGCGGGAGCTGTTTTTT; CDR3: CASSPGGLRELFF
D: -; size: few; J: TRBJ2-3; V: TRBV4-1; DNA: TGCGCCAGCAGCCAAGTGGCTTGGCGGGACACAGATACGCAGTATTTT; CDR3: CASSQVAWRDTDTQYF
D: -; size: -; J: TRBJ1-6; V: TRBV4-1; DNA: TGCGCCAGCAGCCAAGATCCGGGGTGGAATTCACCCCTCCACTTT; CDR3: CASSQDPGWNSPLHF
D: -; size: -; J: TRBJ2-3; V: TRBV6-6; DNA: TGTGCCAGCAGCTCCTCCGGCCCCAGTTTAGATACGCAGTATTTT; CDR3: CASSSSGPSLDTQYF
D: -; size: many; J: TRBJ2-3; V: TRBV10-3; DNA: TGTGCCATCAGTGAGACGGACAGCAGCACAGATACGCAGTATTTT; CDR3: CAISETDSSTDTQYF
D: -; size: -; J: TRBJ2-5; V: TRBV20-1; DNA: TGCAGTGCTGGGGGATCGGACCAAGAGACCCAGTACTTC; CDR3: CSAGGSDQETQYF
D: -; size: many; J: TRBJ2-6; V: TRBV7-9; DNA: TGTGCCAGCAGTCCCGTACAAACTGGGGCCAACGTCCTGACTTTC; CDR3: CASSPVQTGANVLTF
D: -; size: -; J: TRBJ2-5; V: TRBV4-1; DNA: TGCGCCAGCAGCCAAGTTACCTATCCCAAAGAGACCCAGTACTTC; CDR3: CASSQVTYPKETQYF
D: TRBD2; size: -; J: TRBJ2-3; V: TRBV6-5; DNA: TGTGCCAGCAGAGGACTAGCGGTTAACACAGATACGCAGTATTTT; CDR3: CASRGLAVNTDTQYF
D: TRBD2; size: once; J: TRBJ2-7; V: TRBV3-1; DNA: TGTGCCAGCAGCGCTGGACGGGGGGCCTACGAGCAGTACTTC; CDR3: CASSAGRGAYEQYF
D: TRBD2; size: few; J: TRBJ2-7; V: TRBV28; DNA: TGTGCCAGCACTCCCCGCGGCGGCGGGAGGGCATCCTACGAGCAGTACTTC; CDR3: CASTPRGGGRASYEQYF
D: -; size: few; J: TRBJ2-7; V: TRBV24-1; DNA: TGTGCCACCAGTGCCCAGGGACCGTTCGACGAGCAGTACTTC; CDR3: CATSAQGPFDEQYF
D: -; size: -; J: TRBJ2-3; V: TRBV5-1; DNA: TGCGCCAGCAGCTTGGCCTTAGCTGGAGAAGGAGATACGCGGTATTTT; CDR3: CASSLALAGEGDTRYF
D: -; size: -; J: TRBJ2-7; V: TRBV20-1; DNA: TGCAGTGCTAGTGGTACAGAACCTTCCTACGAGCAGTACTTC; CDR3: CSASGTEPSYEQYF
D: -; size: few; J: TRBJ2-6; V: TRBV28; DNA: TGTGCCAGCAGGGAGCCAGTTGCTGGGGCCAACGTCCTGACTTTC; CDR3: CASREPVAGANVLTF
D: -; size: -; J: TRBJ2-7; V: TRBV20-1; DNA: TGCAGTGCTAGTAGTTGGGACTCCTACGAGCAGTACTTC; CDR3: CSASSWDSYEQYF
D: -; size: few; J: TRBJ2-6; V: TRBV4-1; DNA: TGCGCCAGCAGCTCAGGATACTCTGGGGCCAACGTCCTGACTTTC; CDR3: CASSSGYSGANVLTF
D: -; size: -; J: TRBJ2-5; V: TRBV11-2; DNA: TGTGCCAGCAGCTTCCCGACTAAACAAGAGACCCAGTACTTC; CDR3: CASSFPTKQETQYF
D: -; size: -; J: TRBJ2-5; V: TRBV9; DNA: TGTGCCAGCAGCCTTTGGGGGCACCGGGAAGAGACCCAGTACTTC; CDR3: CASSLWGHREETQYF
D: TRBD2; size: few; J: TRBJ2-3; V: TRBV15; DNA: TGTGCCACGGGCGGGGGAACCTCAGATACGCAGTATTTT; CDR3: CATGGGTSDTQYF
D: TRBD2; size: few; J: TRBJ2-5; V: TRBV3-1; DNA: TGTGCCAGCAGCCCCGGGACTAGCGGGGGGGAGACCCAGTACTTC; CDR3: CASSPGTSGGETQYF
D: -; size: few; J: TRBJ1-4; V: TRBV4-1; DNA: TGCGCCAGCAGCCAAGGGGAGAGCCATGAAAAACTGTTTTTT; CDR3: CASSQGESHEKLFF
D: -; size: -; J: TRBJ1-1; V: TRBV28; DNA: TGTGCCAGCAGGACCACTGAAGCTTTCTTT; CDR3: CASRTTEAFF
D: -; size: -; J: TRBJ2-5; V: TRBV5-1; DNA: TGCGCCAGCAGCTTGCAGGGGGGATTGGAGCAGTACTTC; CDR3: CASSLQGGLEQYF
D: TRBD2; size: -; J: TRBJ2-5; V: TRBV7-9; DNA: TGTGCCAGCAGCTTAGGGAGCGGGAGTGTGGAGACCCAGTACTTC; CDR3: CASSLGSGSVETQYF
D: TRBD1; size: -; J: TRBJ2-3; V: TRBV3-1; DNA: TGTGCCAGCAGCCCGCACAGGGGGTCACTCACAGATACGCAGTATTTT; CDR3: CASSPHRGSLTDTQYF
D: -; size: -; J: TRBJ2-1; V: TRBV4-3; DNA: TGCGCCAGCAGCCAATTGGGGCAGAACAATGAGCAGTTCTTC; CDR3: CASSQLGQNNEQFF
D: -; size: -; J: TRBJ1-2; V: TRBV2; DNA: TGTGCCAGCACCTTCATCTCGACTTCCAATGGCTACACCTTC; CDR3: CASTFISTSNGYTF
D: -; size: -; J: TRBJ2-3; V: TRBV20-1; DNA: TGCAGTGCGGAATCACCAGGGCTGGATACGCAGTATTTT; CDR3: CSAESPGLDTQYF
D: -; size: -; J: TRBJ1-2; V: TRBV5-8; DNA: TGTGCCAGCAGCTGGTTGAATAACTATGGCTACACCTTC; CDR3: CASSWLNNYGYTF
D: TRBD2; size: many; J: TRBJ2-7; V: TRBV20-1; DNA: TGCAGTGCTATGACTAGCGGGACCTACGAGCAGTACTTC; CDR3: CSAMTSGTYEQYF
D: -; size: -; J: TRBJ2-1; V: TRBV28; DNA: TGTGCCAGCAGTTTAGGTACGCCAGTCTCCTACAATGAGCAGTTCTTC; CDR3: CASSLGTPVSYNEQFF
D: -; size: -; J: TRBJ1-4; V: TRBV19; DNA: TGTGCCAGTAGTCCCGTCGGTGGCGAAAAACTGTTTTTT; CDR3: CASSPVGGEKLFF
D: -; size: -; J: TRBJ2-7; V: TRBV7-2; DNA: TGTGCCAGCAGCTTAGAATCAGGGCGGGTTTCCTACGAGCAGTACTTC; CDR3: CASSLESGRVSYEQYF
D: -; size: few; J: TRBJ2-1; V: TRBV12-3/TRBV12-4; DNA: TGTGCCAGCAGTTTAGCGATGGGTCTCTATGAGCAGTTCTTC; CDR3: CASSLAMGLYEQFF
D: -; size: -; J: TRBJ1-2; V: TRBV7-2; DNA: TGTGCCAGCAGCTCCCTGGGGGGGTATGGCTACACCTTC; CDR3: CASSSLGGYGYTF
D: -; size: -; J: TRBJ2-3; V: TRBV18; DNA: TGTGCCAGCTCACCGGGGGGGCCCCAGGCGCAGTATTTT; CDR3: CASSPGGPQAQYF
D: -; size: -; J: TRBJ1-1; V: TRBV18; DNA: TGTACCAGCTCACCACCGGGGGGGCTTAACACTGAAGCTTTCTTT; CDR3: CTSSPPGGLNTEAFF
D: -; size: -; J: TRBJ1-5; V: TRBV28; DNA: TGTGCCAGCAGTTTATTGTCTCGGCCCCAGCATTTT; CDR3: CASSLLSRPQHF